The clone carrying this T cell receptor beta chain has more than one count but fewer than ten. Its specificity is not known. Investigators separated out CD4+ T cells once about eleven days of culture had passed. PCR-confirmed SARS-CoV-2 infection occurred in the person between March and December 2020. Each participant was given two doses of one vaccine (BNT162b2 or mRNA-1273). The source of the sample is a study of vaccination effects on CD4 cells after COVID-19. At the level of the study: Antigen-specific CD4+ T cells expanded by the ViraFEST assay with viral peptide pools were then sequenced. Each well held 1.5 million to 2 million PBMC cultured with around 10 ug/ml peptides and around 11 IU/ml IL-2. Regarding the study as a whole: Vaccine- and infection-induced clones showed marked clonal contraction late following vaccination.

Some clones are missing from TCRdb's copy, which holds only in-frame ones; the method was immunoSEQ multiplex PCR. Of around 50,000 clones listed, under 85% are singletons. CDR3 length equals 15 residues. Trimming removed 2 bases at V and 0 bases at J, with 11 bases between. Germline CDR1 reads SNHLY; CDR2 reads FYNNEI. This material consisted of CD4+ T cells from PBMCs cultured without peptide, taken after COVID-19 vaccination. The J gene is TRBJ2-7, the V gene TRBV2; maybe TRBD1 (6 bases). This receptor was taken from a human donor who had a prior SARS-CoV-2 infection. DNA for the CDR3: TGTGCCAGCAGTGAAAACAGGGAACCCTCCTACGAGCAGTACTTC. Encoded protein: CASSENREPSYEQYF. Full variable domain (missing parts from reference TRBV2 and TRBJ2-7): EPEVTQTPSHQVTQMGQEVILRCVPISNHLYFYWYRQILGQKVEFLVSFYNNEISEKSEIFDDQFSVERPDGSNFTLKIRSTKLEDSAMYFCASSENREPSYEQYFGPGTRLTVT.